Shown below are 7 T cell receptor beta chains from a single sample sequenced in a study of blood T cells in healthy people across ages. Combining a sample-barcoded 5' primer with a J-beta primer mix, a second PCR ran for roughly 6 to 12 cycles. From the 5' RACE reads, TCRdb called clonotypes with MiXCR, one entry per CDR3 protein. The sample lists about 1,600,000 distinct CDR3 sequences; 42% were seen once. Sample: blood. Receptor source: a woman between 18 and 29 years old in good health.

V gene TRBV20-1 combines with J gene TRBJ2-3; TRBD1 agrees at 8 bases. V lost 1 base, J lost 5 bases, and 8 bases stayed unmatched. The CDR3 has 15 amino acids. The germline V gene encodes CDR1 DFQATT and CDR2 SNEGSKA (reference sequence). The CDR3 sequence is CSARVGQGAGDTQYF. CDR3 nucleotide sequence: TGCAGTGCTAGAGTCGGCCAGGGGGCGGGAGATACGCAGTATTTT.

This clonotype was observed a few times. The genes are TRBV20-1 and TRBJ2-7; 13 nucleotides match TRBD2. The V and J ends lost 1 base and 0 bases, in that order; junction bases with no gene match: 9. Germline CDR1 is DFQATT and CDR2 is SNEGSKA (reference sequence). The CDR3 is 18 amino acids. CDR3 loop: CSARVLAGGDPSSYEQYF. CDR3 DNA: TGCAGTGCTAGAGTACTAGCGGGGGGGGACCCAAGCTCCTACGAGCAGTACTTC.

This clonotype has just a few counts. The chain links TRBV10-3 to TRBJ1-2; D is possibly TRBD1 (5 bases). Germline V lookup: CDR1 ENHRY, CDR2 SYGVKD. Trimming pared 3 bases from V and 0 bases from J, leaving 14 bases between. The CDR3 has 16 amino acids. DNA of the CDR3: TGTGCCATCAGTGACCACGGGACCCTAGCTAACTATGGCTACACCTTC. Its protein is CAISDHGTLANYGYTF.

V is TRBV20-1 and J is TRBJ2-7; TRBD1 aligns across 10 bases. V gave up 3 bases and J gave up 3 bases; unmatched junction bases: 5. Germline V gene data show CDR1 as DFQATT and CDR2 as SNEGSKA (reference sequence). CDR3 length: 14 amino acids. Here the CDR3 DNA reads TGCAGTGCTAGCCATCGGGACAGGGGCTACGAGCAGTACTTC. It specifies CSASHRDRGYEQYF.

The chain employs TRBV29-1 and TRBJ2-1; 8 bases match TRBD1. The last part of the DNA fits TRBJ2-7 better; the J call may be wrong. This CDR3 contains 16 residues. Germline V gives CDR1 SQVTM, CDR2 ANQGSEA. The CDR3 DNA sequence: TGCAGCGTTGAAAGAGGACAGGGAAGCTCCTACAATGAGCAGTACTTC. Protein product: CSVERGQGSSYNEQYF.

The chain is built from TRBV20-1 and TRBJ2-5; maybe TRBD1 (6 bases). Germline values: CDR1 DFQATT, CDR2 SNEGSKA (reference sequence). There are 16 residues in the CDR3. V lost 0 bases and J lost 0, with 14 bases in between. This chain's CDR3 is CSARDRVQGYQETQYF. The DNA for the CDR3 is TGCAGTGCTAGAGACCGGGTTCAGGGGTACCAAGAGACCCAGTACTTC.

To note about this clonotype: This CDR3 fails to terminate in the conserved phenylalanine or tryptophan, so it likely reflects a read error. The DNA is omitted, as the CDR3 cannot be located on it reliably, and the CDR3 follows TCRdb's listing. CDR3 region: CAGRQGGIYGHTV. This chain connects TRBV30 to TRBJ1-2; the D call in the table, TRBD1, was not verified against the DNA. The CDR3 length is 13 residues, termini included. The germline V gene encodes CDR1 GTSNPN and CDR2 SVGIG (reference sequence).